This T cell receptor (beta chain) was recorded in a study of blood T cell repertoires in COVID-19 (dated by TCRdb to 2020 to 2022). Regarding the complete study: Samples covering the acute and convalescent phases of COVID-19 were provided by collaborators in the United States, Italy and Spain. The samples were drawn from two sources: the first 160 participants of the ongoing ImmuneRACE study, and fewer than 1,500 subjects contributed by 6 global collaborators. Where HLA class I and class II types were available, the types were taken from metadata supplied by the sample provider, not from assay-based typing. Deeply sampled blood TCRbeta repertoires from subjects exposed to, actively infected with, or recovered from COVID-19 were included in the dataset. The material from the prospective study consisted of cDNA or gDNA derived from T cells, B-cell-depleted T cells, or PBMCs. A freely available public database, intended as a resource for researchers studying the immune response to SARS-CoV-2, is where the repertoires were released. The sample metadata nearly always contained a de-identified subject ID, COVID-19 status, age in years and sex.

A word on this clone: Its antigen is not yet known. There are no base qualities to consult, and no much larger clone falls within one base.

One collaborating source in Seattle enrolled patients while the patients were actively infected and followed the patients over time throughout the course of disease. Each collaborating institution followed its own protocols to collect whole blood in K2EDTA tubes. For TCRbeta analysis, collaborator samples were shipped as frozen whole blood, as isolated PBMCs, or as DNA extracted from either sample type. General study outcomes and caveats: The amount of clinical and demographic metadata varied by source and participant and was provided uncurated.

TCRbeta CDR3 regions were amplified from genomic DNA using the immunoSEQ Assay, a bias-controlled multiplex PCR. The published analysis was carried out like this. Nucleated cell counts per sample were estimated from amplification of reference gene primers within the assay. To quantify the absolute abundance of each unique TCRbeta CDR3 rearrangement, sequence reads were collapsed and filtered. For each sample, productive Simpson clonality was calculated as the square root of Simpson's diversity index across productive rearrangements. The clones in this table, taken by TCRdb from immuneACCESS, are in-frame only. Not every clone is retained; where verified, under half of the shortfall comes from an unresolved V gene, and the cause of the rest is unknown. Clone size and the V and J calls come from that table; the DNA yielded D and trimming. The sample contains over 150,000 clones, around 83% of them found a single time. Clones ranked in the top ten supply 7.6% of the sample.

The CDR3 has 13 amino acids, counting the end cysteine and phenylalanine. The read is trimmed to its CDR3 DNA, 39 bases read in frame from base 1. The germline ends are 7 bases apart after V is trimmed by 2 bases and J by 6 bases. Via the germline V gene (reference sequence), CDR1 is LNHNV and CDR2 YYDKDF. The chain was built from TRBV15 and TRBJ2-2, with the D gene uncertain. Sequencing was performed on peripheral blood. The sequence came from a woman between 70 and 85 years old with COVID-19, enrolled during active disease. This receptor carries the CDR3 CATSRRKPGELFF. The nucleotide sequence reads TGTGCCACCAGCAGACGCAAGCCCGGGGAGCTGTTTTTT.